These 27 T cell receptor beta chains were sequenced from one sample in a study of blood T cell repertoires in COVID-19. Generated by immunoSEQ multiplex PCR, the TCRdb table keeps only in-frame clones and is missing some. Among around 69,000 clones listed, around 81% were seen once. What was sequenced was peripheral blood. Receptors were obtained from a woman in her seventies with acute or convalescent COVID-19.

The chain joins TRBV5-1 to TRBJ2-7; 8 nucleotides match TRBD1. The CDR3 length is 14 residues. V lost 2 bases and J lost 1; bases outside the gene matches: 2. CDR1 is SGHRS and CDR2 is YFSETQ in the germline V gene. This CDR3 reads CASSFRTGSYEQYF. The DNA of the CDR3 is TGCGCCAGCAGCTTCAGGACAGGGTCCTACGAGCAGTACTTC.

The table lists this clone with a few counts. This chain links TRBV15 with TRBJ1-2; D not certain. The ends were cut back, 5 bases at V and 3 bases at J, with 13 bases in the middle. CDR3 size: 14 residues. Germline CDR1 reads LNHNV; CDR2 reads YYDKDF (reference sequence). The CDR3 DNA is TGTGCCACCAGCCGCGCCCGGGAGTACTATGGCTACACCTTC. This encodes CATSRAREYYGYTF.

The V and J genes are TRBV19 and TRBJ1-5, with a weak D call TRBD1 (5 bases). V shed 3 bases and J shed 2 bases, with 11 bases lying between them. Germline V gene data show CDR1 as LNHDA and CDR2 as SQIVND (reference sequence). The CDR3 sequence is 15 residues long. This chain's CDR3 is CASSIIGVGNQPQHF. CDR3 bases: TGTGCCAGTAGTATCATAGGGGTTGGCAATCAGCCCCAGCATTTT. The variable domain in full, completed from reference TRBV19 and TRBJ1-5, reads DGGITQSPKYLFRKEGQNVTLSCEQNLNHDAMYWYRQDPGQGLRLIYYSQIVNDFQKGDIAEGYSVSREKKESFPLTVTSAQKNPTAFYLCASSIIGVGNQPQHFGDGTRLSIL.

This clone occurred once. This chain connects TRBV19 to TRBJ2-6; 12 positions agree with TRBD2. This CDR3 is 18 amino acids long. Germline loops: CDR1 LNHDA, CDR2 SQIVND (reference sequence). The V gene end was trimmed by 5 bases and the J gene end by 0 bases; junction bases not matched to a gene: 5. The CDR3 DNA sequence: TGTGCCAGTAGTCCGGGACTAGCGGGTCTCTCTGGGGCCAACGTCCTGACTTTC. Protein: CASSPGLAGLSGANVLTF.

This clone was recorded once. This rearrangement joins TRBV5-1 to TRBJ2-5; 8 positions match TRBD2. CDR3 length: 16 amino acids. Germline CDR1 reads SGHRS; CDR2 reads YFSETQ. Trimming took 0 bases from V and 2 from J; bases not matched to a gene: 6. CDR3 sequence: CASSLGVAGKQETQYF. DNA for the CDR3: TGCGCCAGCAGCTTGGGGGTAGCGGGAAAACAAGAGACCCAGTACTTC.

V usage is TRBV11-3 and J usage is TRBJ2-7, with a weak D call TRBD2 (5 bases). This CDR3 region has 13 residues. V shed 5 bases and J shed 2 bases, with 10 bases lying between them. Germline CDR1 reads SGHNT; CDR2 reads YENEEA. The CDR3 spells CASSPGNPYEQYF. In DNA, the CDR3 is TGTGCCAGCAGCCCCGGGAATCCCTACGAGCAGTACTTC.

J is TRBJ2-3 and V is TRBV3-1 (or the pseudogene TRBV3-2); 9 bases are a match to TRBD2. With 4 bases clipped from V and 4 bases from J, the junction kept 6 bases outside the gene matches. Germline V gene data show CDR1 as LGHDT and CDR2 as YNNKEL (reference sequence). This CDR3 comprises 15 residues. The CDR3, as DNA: TGTGCCAGCAGCCTAGCGGGAGACATTGCAGATACGCAGTATTTT. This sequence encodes CASSLAGDIADTQYF.

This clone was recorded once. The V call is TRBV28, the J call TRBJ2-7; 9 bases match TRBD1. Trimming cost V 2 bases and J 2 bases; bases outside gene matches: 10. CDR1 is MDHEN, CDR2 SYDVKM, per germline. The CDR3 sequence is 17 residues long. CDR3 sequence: CASSLDQRDRATYEQYF. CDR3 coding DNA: TGTGCCAGCAGTTTAGACCAACGGGACAGGGCTACCTACGAGCAGTACTTC.

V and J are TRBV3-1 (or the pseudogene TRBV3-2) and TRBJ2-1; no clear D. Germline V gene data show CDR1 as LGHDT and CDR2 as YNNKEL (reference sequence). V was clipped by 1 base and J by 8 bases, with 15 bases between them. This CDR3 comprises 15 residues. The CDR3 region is CASSQGRVGRDEQFF. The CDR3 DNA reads TGTGCCAGCAGCCAAGGCAGAGTGGGTCGGGATGAGCAGTTCTTC.

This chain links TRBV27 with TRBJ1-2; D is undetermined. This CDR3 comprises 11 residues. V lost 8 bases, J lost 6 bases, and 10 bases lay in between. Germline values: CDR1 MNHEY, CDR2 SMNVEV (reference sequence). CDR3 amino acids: CASGPVDGYTF. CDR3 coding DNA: TGTGCCAGCGGGCCGGTGGATGGCTACACCTTC.

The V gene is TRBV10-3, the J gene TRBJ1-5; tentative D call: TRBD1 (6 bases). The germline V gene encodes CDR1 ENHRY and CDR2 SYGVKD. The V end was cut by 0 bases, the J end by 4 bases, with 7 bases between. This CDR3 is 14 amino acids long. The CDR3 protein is CAISESGGNQPQHF. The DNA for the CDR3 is TGTGCCATCAGTGAGTCAGGGGGTAATCAGCCCCAGCATTTT.

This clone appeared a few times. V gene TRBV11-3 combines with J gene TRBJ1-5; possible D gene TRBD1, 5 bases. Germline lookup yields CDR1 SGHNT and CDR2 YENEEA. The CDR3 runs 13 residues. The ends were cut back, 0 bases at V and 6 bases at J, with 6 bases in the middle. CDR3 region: CASSLEQGQPQHF. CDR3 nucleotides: TGTGCCAGCAGCTTAGAGCAGGGTCAGCCCCAGCATTTT. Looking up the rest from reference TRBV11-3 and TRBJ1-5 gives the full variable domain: EAGVVQSPRYKIIEKKQPVAFWCNPISGHNTLYWYLQNLGQGPELLIRYENEEAVDDSQLPKDRFSAERLKGVDSTLKIQPAELGDSAVYLCASSLEQGQPQHFGDGTRLSIL.

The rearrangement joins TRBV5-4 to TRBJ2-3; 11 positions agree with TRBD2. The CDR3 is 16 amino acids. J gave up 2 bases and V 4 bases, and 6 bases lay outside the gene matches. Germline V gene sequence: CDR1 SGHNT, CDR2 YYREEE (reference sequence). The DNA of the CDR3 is TGTGCCAGCAGCCTACGGACTAGCGGGTTCACAGATACGCAGTATTTT. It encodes CASSLRTSGFTDTQYF.

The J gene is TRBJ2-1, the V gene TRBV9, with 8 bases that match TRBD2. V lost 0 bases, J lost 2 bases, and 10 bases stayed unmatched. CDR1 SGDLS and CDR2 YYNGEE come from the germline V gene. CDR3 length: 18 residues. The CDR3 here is CASSVGVIAGFTYNEQFF. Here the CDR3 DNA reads TGTGCCAGCAGCGTAGGGGTGATAGCGGGATTCACCTACAATGAGCAGTTCTTC.

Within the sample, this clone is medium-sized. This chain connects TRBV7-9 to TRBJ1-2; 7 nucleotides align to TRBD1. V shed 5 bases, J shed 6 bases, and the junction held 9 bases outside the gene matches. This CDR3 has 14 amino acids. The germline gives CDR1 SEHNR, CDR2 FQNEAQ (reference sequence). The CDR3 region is CASSRDSGMHGYTF. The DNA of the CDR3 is TGTGCCAGCAGCCGGGACAGTGGGATGCATGGCTACACCTTC.

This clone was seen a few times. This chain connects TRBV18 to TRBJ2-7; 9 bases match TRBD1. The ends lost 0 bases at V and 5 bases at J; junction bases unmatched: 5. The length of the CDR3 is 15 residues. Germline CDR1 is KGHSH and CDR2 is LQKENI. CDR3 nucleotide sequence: TGTGCCAGCTCACCACCGGGGACAGGGATCCACGAGCAGTACTTC. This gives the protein CASSPPGTGIHEQYF.

CDR3 sequence: CASSLGTGRAFF. The CDR3 nucleotides read TGTGCCAGCAGTTTGGGGACCGGGAGAGCTTTCTTT. V usage is TRBV28 and J usage is TRBJ1-1; perhaps TRBD1 as D (5 bases). Trimming shortened V by 3 bases and J by 10 bases, and 12 bases separated the two germline ends. Germline CDR1 MDHEN, CDR2 SYDVKM. The CDR3 is 12 residues long.

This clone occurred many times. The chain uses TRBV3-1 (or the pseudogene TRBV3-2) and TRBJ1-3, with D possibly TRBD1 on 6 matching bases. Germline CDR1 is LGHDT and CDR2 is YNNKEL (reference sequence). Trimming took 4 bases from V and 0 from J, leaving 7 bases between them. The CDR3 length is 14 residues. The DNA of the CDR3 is TGTGCCAGCAGCCGAGGGGGCTCTGGAAACACCATATATTTT. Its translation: CASSRGGSGNTIYF.

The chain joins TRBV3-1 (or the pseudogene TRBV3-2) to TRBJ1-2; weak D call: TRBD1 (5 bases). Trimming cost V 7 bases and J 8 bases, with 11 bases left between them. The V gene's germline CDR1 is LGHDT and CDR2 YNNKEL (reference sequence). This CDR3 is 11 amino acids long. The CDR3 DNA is TGTGCCAGCACATCAGGGCAAGGCTACACCTTC. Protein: CASTSGQGYTF.

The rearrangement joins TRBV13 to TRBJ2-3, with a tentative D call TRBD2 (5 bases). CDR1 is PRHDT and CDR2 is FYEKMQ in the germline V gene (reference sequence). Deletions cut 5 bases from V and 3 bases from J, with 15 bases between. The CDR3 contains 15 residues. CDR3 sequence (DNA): TGTGCCAGCAGCCCGCGGACTGGAGAGACAGATACGCAGTATTTT. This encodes CASSPRTGETDTQYF. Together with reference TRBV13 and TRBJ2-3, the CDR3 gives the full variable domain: AAGVIQSPRHLIKEKRETATLKCYPIPRHDTVYWYQQGPGQDPQFLISFYEKMQSDKGSIPDRFSAQQFSDYHSELNMSSLELGDSALYFCASSPRTGETDTQYFGPGTRLTVL.

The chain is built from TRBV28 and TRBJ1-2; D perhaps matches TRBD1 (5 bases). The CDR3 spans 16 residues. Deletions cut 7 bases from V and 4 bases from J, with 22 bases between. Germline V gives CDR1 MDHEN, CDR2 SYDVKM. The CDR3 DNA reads TGTGCCAGCACCTTGGCCGGGACTGAATCTGTCTATGGCTACACCTTC. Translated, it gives CASTLAGTESVYGYTF.

CDR3 loop: CASTLGHRNYGYTF. In nucleotides, the CDR3 is TGTGCCAGCACTTTGGGACATAGGAACTATGGCTACACCTTC. The chain recombines TRBV28 with TRBJ1-2, with a tentative D call TRBD1 (6 bases). Germline loops: CDR1 MDHEN, CDR2 SYDVKM. The CDR3 totals 14 residues. The germline V and J ends were trimmed by 7 bases and 2 bases, with 14 bases remaining between them.

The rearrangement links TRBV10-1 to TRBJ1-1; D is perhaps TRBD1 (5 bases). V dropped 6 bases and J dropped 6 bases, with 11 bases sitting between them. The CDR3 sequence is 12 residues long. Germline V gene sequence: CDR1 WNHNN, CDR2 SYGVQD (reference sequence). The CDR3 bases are TGCGCCAGCAGGGATCGGGACTCTGAAGCTTTCTTT. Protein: CASRDRDSEAFF.

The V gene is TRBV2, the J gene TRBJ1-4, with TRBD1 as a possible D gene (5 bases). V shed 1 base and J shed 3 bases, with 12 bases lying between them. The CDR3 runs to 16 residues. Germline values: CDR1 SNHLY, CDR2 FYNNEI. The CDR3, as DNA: TGTGCCAGCAGTGAAGGATCTGGACACGCTAATGAAAAACTGTTTTTT. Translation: CASSEGSGHANEKLFF.

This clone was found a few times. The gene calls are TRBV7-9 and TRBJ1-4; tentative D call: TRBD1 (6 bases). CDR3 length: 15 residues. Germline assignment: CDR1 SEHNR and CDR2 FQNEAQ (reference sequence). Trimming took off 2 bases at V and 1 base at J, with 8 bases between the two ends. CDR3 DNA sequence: TGTGCCAGCAGCTTATCGGGACAAACTAATGAAAAACTGTTTTTT. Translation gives CASSLSGQTNEKLFF.

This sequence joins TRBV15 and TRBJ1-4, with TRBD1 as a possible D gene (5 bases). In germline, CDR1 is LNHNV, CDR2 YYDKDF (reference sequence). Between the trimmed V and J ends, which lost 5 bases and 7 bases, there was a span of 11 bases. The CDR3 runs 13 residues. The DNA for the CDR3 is TGTGCCACCAGCCGGGGGGTTGGTGAAAAACTGTTTTTT. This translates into CATSRGVGEKLFF.

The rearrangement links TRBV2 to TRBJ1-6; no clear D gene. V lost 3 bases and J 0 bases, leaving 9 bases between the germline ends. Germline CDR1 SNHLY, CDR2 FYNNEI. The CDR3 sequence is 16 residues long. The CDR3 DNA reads TGTGCCAGCAGTGACCCACTAAGCTCCTATAATTCACCCCTCCACTTT. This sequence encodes CASSDPLSSYNSPLHF.